The table lists the clone carrying this TCR beta chain with a few counts. Its matching antigen is unknown. Healthy donors of bone marrow made up the group. This specimen belongs to a study of cytomegalovirus exposure and HLA in healthy donors. Study-level points and caveats: The study found most TCR sequences rare, yet found some public TCRs in many donors.

13 Jbeta primers and 60 Vbeta primers were used for the PCR. The repertoire was sequenced with immunoSEQ multiplex PCR; TCRdb's copy has only in-frame clones and lacks some. This sample has approximately 260,000 clones, with roughly 91% found just once. The CDR3 is made up of 13 amino acids. Between the trimmed V and J ends, which lost 5 bases and 6 bases, there was a span of 13 bases. Germline V gene data show CDR1 as SGHTA and CDR2 as FQGTGA. The clonotype comes from a girl aged 2 to 9 in good health and CMV-seronegative. The source material was PBMCs. The V gene is TRBV7-3, the J gene TRBJ1-1, with D unclear. The CDR3 DNA reads as TGTGCCAGCAGCGCCAATTCGGTGGCTGAAGCTTTCTTT. This sequence encodes CASSANSVAEAFF. The full variable domain, in which reference TRBV7-3 and TRBJ1-1 provide the parts outside the CDR3, is GAGVSQTPSNKVTEKGKYVELRCDPISGHTALYWYRQSLGQGPEFLIYFQGTGAADDSGLPNDRFFAVRPEGSVSTLKIQRTERGDSAVYLCASSANSVAEAFFGQGTRLTVV.